These T cell receptor beta chains were read from a single sample in a study of technical replicates of blood from several donors. Profiling relied on immunoSEQ multiplex PCR, and the TCRdb table lists in-frame clones only, not all of them. This sample yields 75,000 to 90,000 clones, of which around 90% are seen a single time; approximately 0.25% belongs to the top ten. The sample taken for sequencing was T cells isolated from PBMCs. Every receptor here comes from a human donor in good health. Both conserved end residues are part of each CDR3. D genes are given only for firm matches. Rows may omit the clone size; those that give it use once, few, many or a size class.

V: TRBV19; J: TRBJ1-3; D: NA; size: NA; DNA: TGTGCCAGTGCTAAAGAGGGATCTGGAAACACCATATATTTT; CDR3: CASAKEGSGNTIYF
V: TRBV29-1; J: TRBJ2-7; D: NA; size: NA; DNA: TGCAGCTCAATTGAGGGCTACGAGCAGTACTTC; CDR3: CSSIEGYEQYF
V: TRBV19; J: TRBJ2-1; D: NA; size: NA; DNA: TGTGCCAGTAGTATCGCCACTTACAATGAGCAGTTCTTC; CDR3: CASSIATYNEQFF
V: TRBV28; J: TRBJ1-1; D: NA; size: once; DNA: TGTGCCAGCAGTGCAAGAGGACAGCTCACTGAAGCTTTCTTT; CDR3: CASSARGQLTEAFF
V: TRBV6-4; J: TRBJ2-2; D: TRBD1; size: NA; DNA: TGTGCCAGCAGTGATCGGACAGGGTCGAACACCGGGGAGCTGTTTTTT; CDR3: CASSDRTGSNTGELFF
V: TRBV30; J: TRBJ1-6; D: NA; size: NA; DNA: TGTGCCTGGAGTCCGATATACCTGGGAGGTCATTCACCCCTCCACTTT; CDR3: CAWSPIYLGGHSPLHF
V: TRBV15; J: TRBJ2-5; D: NA; size: NA; DNA: TGTGCCACCAGCAGTGGGATAGGGGTGGAGACCCAGTACTTC; CDR3: CATSSGIGVETQYF
V: TRBV10-1; J: TRBJ2-3; D: NA; size: NA; DNA: TGCGCCAGCAGTGTGGGGACATTCGACACAGATACGCAGTATTTT; CDR3: CASSVGTFDTDTQYF
V: TRBV5-1; J: TRBJ1-1; D: NA; size: NA; DNA: TGCGCCAGCAGCTTGGACAGGCTGAACACTGAAGCTTTCTTT; CDR3: CASSLDRLNTEAFF
V: TRBV19; J: TRBJ1-5; D: NA; size: once; DNA: TGTGCCAGTAACATCGGGGGGGCGGCTCCCTTTGATTATCAGCCCCAGCATTTT; CDR3: CASNIGGAAPFDYQPQHF
V: TRBV7-8; J: TRBJ2-3; D: TRBD2; size: NA; DNA: TGTGCCAGCAGCTTAGGTTGGTTTGGCGGGAGAGGTGATACGCAGTATTTT; CDR3: CASSLGWFGGRGDTQYF
V: TRBV27; J: TRBJ1-2; D: TRBD1; size: NA; DNA: TGTGCCAGCAGTTTGGGACAGGGTTGGTATGGCTACACCTTC; CDR3: CASSLGQGWYGYTF
V: TRBV5-5; J: TRBJ2-7; D: NA; size: NA; DNA: TGTGCCAGCAGCGTACAGGGATCCTACGAGCAGTACTTC; CDR3: CASSVQGSYEQYF
V: TRBV7-9; J: TRBJ2-7; D: NA; size: NA; DNA: TGTGCCAGCAGCTTAGCACCAGTGAACGAGCAGTACTTC; CDR3: CASSLAPVNEQYF
V: TRBV27; J: TRBJ2-7; D: NA; size: NA; DNA: TGTGCCAGCAGTTTATGGTTCGGCTCCTACGAGCAGTACTTC; CDR3: CASSLWFGSYEQYF
V: TRBV7-9; J: TRBJ1-4; D: NA; size: once; DNA: TGTGCCAGCAGCCCCGGGACTTCAAATGAAAAACTGTTTTTT; CDR3: CASSPGTSNEKLFF
V: TRBV2; J: TRBJ1-4; D: NA; size: once; DNA: TGTGCCAGCAGTGAACGGGGGTTGGGCGAAAAACTGTTTTTT; CDR3: CASSERGLGEKLFF
V: TRBV19; J: TRBJ1-4; D: NA; size: NA; DNA: TGTGCCAGTTTACCGGCGGGGACCGAAAAACTGTTTTTT; CDR3: CASLPAGTEKLFF
V: TRBV9; J: TRBJ2-1; D: TRBD2; size: once; DNA: TGTGCCAGCAGCGGGGAGGGTAGAGACTACAATGAGCAGTTCTTC; CDR3: CASSGEGRDYNEQFF
V: TRBV5-1; J: TRBJ2-3; D: TRBD2; size: once; DNA: TGCGCCAGCAGCCCCGGGACTAGCGGGGGGTCAATGGATACGCAGTATTTT; CDR3: CASSPGTSGGSMDTQYF
V: TRBV6-4; J: TRBJ2-5; D: NA; size: NA; DNA: TGTGCCGGGGGGATGGAGACCCAGTACTTC; CDR3: CAGGMETQYF
V: TRBV5-1; J: TRBJ2-3; D: TRBD2; size: NA; DNA: TGCGCCAGCAGCTTGGCCCGGTCTAGCGGGGGCACAGATACGCAGTATTTT; CDR3: CASSLARSSGGTDTQYF
V: TRBV19; J: TRBJ1-2; D: NA; size: NA; DNA: TGTGCCAGTAGTAGGACAGTTGCTAACTATGGCTACACCTTC; CDR3: CASSRTVANYGYTF
V: TRBV9; J: TRBJ1-5; D: NA; size: NA; DNA: TGTGCCAGCAGCGTGGGACTTGGGGGCAATCAGCCCCAGCATTTT; CDR3: CASSVGLGGNQPQHF
V: TRBV2; J: TRBJ1-2; D: TRBD1; size: NA; DNA: TGTGCCAGCAGCACCGGGACAGGGGGTTATGGCTACACCTTC; CDR3: CASSTGTGGYGYTF
V: TRBV7-2; J: TRBJ2-5; D: TRBD1; size: NA; DNA: TGTGCCAGCAGCTCTGGGACAGGGGGTTTTGGCGCAGAGACCCAGTACTTC; CDR3: CASSSGTGGFGAETQYF
V: TRBV28; J: TRBJ2-3; D: TRBD1; size: NA; DNA: TGTGCCAGCAGTCGAATACCGGGACAGCGAAGCACAGATACGCAGTATTTT; CDR3: CASSRIPGQRSTDTQYF
V: TRBV9; J: TRBJ2-3; D: NA; size: NA; DNA: TGTGCCAGCAGCGTAGAACGGGGCACAGATACGCAGTATTTT; CDR3: CASSVERGTDTQYF
V: TRBV9; J: TRBJ2-3; D: TRBD2; size: once; DNA: TGTGCCAGCAGCCCACATTTAGCGGGGCGAAGCACAGATACGCAGTATTTT; CDR3: CASSPHLAGRSTDTQYF
V: TRBV11-2; J: TRBJ2-5; D: NA; size: NA; DNA: TGTGCCAGCAGCGACGTAGGCGGCCGGCAGCTCGATCAGGAGACCCAGTACTTC; CDR3: CASSDVGGRQLDQETQYF
V: TRBV2; J: TRBJ1-1; D: TRBD1; size: NA; DNA: TGTGCCAGCAGGACCGAACAGGGGAAGGTGTTGGCTGAAGCTTTCTTT; CDR3: CASRTEQGKVLAEAFF
V: TRBV14; J: TRBJ2-7; D: NA; size: NA; DNA: TGTGCCAGCAGCCAACCCCAGGTCGGTATCTACGAGCAGTACTTC; CDR3: CASSQPQVGIYEQYF
V: TRBV28; J: TRBJ2-2; D: NA; size: NA; DNA: TGTGCCAGCAGTTTCTATCCGGGTCGGGGCACCGGGGAGCTGTTTTTT; CDR3: CASSFYPGRGTGELFF
V: TRBV9; J: TRBJ2-7; D: TRBD1; size: NA; DNA: TGTGCCAGCAGCGTAGAATGGAATGGGGAGGGACAGGGGTTCTACGAGCAGTACTTC; CDR3: CASSVEWNGEGQGFYEQYF
V: TRBV27; J: TRBJ2-7; D: NA; size: NA; DNA: TGTGCCAGCAGTTTAAGGCCGGCTAGCTTTTACGAGCAGTACTTC; CDR3: CASSLRPASFYEQYF
V: TRBV4-1; J: TRBJ1-1; D: TRBD1; size: once; DNA: TGCGCCAGCAGCCTCCCAAAGCAGGGGGCTGACACTGAAGCTTTCTTT; CDR3: CASSLPKQGADTEAFF
V: TRBV7-9; J: TRBJ2-1; D: TRBD1; size: NA; DNA: TGTGCCAGCAGCTCCGGGACAGTCATCGTTAAAGTAAAAAATGAGCAGTTCTTC; CDR3: CASSSGTVIVKVKNEQFF
V: TRBV6-5; J: TRBJ2-5; D: TRBD2; size: NA; DNA: TGTGCCAGCAGTTACCCGGAACTAGCGGGAGAAGAGACCCAGTACTTC; CDR3: CASSYPELAGEETQYF
V: TRBV6-6; J: TRBJ1-2; D: NA; size: NA; DNA: TGTGCCAGCAGTTACCGTTTACAAATCAGCTATGGCTACACCTTC; CDR3: CASSYRLQISYGYTF
V: TRBV4-2; J: TRBJ2-3; D: TRBD2; size: NA; DNA: TGTGCCAGCAGCCAAGCCCTCCTCCAGACTAGCGGGGGGGCAGATACGCAGTATTTT; CDR3: CASSQALLQTSGGADTQYF
V: TRBV7-6; J: TRBJ2-2; D: TRBD2; size: NA; DNA: TGTGCCAGCAGCTTGCGAGCGGGGGCGGGCACCGGGGAGCTGTTTTTT; CDR3: CASSLRAGAGTGELFF
V: TRBV11-2; J: TRBJ2-5; D: TRBD1; size: NA; DNA: TGTGCCAGCAGCTCCCAGCTTAATACGGGACAGGGGTGGGGAGAGACCCAGTACTTC; CDR3: CASSSQLNTGQGWGETQYF
V: TRBV5-1; J: TRBJ2-7; D: TRBD2; size: NA; DNA: TGCGCCAGCAGCCCTAGCGGCAACTACGAGCAGTACTTC; CDR3: CASSPSGNYEQYF
V: TRBV30; J: TRBJ2-1; D: NA; size: NA; DNA: TGTGCCTGGAATTCCGGTCTAGCTGGCGACTACAATGAGCAGTTCTTC; CDR3: CAWNSGLAGDYNEQFF
V: TRBV19; J: TRBJ1-1; D: NA; size: NA; DNA: TGTGCCAGTAGTATTAGGGGGACTGAAGCTTTCTTT; CDR3: CASSIRGTEAFF
V: TRBV19; J: TRBJ2-1; D: TRBD2; size: NA; DNA: TGTGCCAGTAGTATCGGCGGGAGCCCCTACAATGAGCAGTTCTTC; CDR3: CASSIGGSPYNEQFF
V: TRBV2; J: TRBJ1-2; D: TRBD1; size: NA; DNA: TGTGCCAGCAGTGACCGTGGGACAGGGGCGTATGGCTACACCTTC; CDR3: CASSDRGTGAYGYTF
V: TRBV7-3; J: TRBJ2-2; D: TRBD2; size: once; DNA: TGTGCCAGCACTGTTAGCGGGGGGGGAACCGGGGAGCTGTTTTTT; CDR3: CASTVSGGGTGELFF
V: TRBV27; J: TRBJ1-2; D: TRBD1; size: NA; DNA: TGTGCCAGCAGTTCAACCCCCTACAGGGGGCTGTCTGGCTACACCTTC; CDR3: CASSSTPYRGLSGYTF
V: TRBV18; J: TRBJ2-3; D: NA; size: NA; DNA: TGTGCCAGCCTTTCTACACGTGGCAGGGATACGCAGTATTTT; CDR3: CASLSTRGRDTQYF